Listed here are 2 T cell receptor beta chains from one sample, sequenced in a study of CD8 T cells in ankylosing spondylitis. Study results and caveats: Among TCR beta sequences, a motif of several highly homologous variants appeared characteristic of ankylosing spondylitis blood.

Using its own MiXCR run on the 5' RACE reads, TCRdb lists one record per CDR3 protein. The table records roughly 220,000 distinct CDR3 sequences, about a sixth of them present only once. Their specific antigens are unknown. Sequenced material: blood, either unsorted or a sorted T cell fraction (not recorded which). The receptors derive from a male donor with ankylosing spondylitis.

This chain connects TRBV12-3 or TRBV12-4 to TRBJ2-7, with TRBD2 as a possible D gene (6 bases). The CDR3 is 16 residues long. Trimming cost V 5 bases and J 1 base, with 18 bases left between them. CDR3 sequence: CASSPPLAHASYEQYF. DNA for the CDR3: TGTGCCAGCAGTCCCCCACTAGCCCACGCTTCCTACGAGCAGTACTTC.

A single count supports this clonotype. This chain connects TRBV3-1 to TRBJ2-7; the D gene is possibly TRBD1 (5 bases). Germline V CDR1 and CDR2: LGHDT, YNNKEL (reference sequence). V lost 3 bases and J lost 6, with 15 bases in between. The CDR3 covers 14 residues. This chain's CDR3 is CASSHIPTGSEQYF. The CDR3 DNA reads as TGTGCCAGCAGCCATATACCCACAGGTTCCGAGCAGTACTTC.